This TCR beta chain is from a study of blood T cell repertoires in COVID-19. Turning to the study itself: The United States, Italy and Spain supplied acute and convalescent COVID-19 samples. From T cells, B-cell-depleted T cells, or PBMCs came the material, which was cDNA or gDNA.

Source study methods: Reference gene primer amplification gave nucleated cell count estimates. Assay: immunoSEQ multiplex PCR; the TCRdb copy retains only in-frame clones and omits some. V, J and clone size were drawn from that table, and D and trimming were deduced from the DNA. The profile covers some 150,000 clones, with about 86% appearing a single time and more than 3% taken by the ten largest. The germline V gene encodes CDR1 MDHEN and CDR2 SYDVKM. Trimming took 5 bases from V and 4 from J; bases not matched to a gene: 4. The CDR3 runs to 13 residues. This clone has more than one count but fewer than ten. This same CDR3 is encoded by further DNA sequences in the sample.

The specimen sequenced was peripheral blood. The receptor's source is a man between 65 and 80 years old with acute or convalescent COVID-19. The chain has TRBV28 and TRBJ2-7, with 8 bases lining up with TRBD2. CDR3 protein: CASSPGLEYEQYF. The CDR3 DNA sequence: TGTGCCAGCAGTCCGGGACTAGAGTACGAGCAGTACTTC.